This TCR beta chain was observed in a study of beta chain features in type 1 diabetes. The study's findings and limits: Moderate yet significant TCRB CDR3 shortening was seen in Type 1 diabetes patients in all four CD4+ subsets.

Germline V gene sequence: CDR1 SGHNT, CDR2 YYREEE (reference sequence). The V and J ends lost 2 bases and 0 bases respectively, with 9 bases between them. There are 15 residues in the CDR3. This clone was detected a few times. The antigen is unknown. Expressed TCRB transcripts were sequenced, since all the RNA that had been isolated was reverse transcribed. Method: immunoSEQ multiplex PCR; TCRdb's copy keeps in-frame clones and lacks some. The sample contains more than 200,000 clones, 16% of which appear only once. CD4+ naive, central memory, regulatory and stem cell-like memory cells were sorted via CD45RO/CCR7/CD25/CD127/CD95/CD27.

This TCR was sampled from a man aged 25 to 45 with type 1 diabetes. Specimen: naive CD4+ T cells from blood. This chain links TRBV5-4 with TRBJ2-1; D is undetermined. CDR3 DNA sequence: TGTGCCAGCAGCTTTCTAGGTGGCTCCTACAATGAGCAGTTCTTC. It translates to CASSFLGGSYNEQFF.